These 20 T cell receptor beta chains were all obtained from the same sample, sequenced in a study of cytomegalovirus exposure and HLA in healthy donors. The PCR ran on 60 Vbeta and 13 Jbeta primers. Method: immunoSEQ multiplex PCR; TCRdb's copy keeps in-frame clones and lacks some. The sample carries approximately 69,000 clones, 60% to 80% recorded once. Sequencing was done on a sample of PBMCs. Receptors were obtained from a woman under 40 in good health and CMV-seropositive.

The V gene is TRBV30, the J gene TRBJ2-1; D unresolved. The CDR3 sequence is 15 residues long. V lost 0 bases to trimming and J lost 1 base, with 10 bases between them. Looked up from germline, CDR1 is GTSNPN and CDR2 is SVGIG (reference sequence). CDR3 region: CAWSVPYPSYNEQFF. In DNA, the CDR3 is TGTGCCTGGAGTGTACCCTATCCATCCTACAATGAGCAGTTCTTC.

The chain is built from TRBV4-1 and TRBJ2-3; 9 bases line up with TRBD2. J lost 0 bases, V lost 1 base, and 5 bases had no gene match. CDR1 and CDR2 (germline): MGHRA, YSYEKL. This CDR3 spans 17 amino acids. CDR3 residues: CASSQGGGRGSTDTQYF. CDR3 coding DNA: TGCGCCAGCAGCCAAGGAGGCGGGAGGGGGAGCACAGATACGCAGTATTTT.

This clone has just a few counts. The J gene is TRBJ2-7, the V gene TRBV6-1; D is undetermined. V gave up 4 bases and J gave up 6 bases, with 7 bases separating them. CDR1 is MNHNS, CDR2 SASEGT, per germline. The CDR3 covers 11 residues. DNA for the CDR3: TGTGCCAGCAGTGTCTACCGCGAGCAGTACTTC. Residues: CASSVYREQYF.

This clone came up a few times. The chain recombines TRBV2 with TRBJ2-3; tentatively, D is TRBD2 (5 bases). The CDR3 sequence is 12 residues long. Per germline, CDR1 SNHLY and CDR2 FYNNEI. The V end was cut by 7 bases, the J end by 7 bases, with 12 bases between. DNA for the CDR3: TGTGCCAGCACCAGCGGACTCAATACGCAGTATTTT. Its translation is CASTSGLNTQYF. Full variable domain (outside the CDR3, taken from reference TRBV2 and TRBJ2-3): EPEVTQTPSHQVTQMGQEVILRCVPISNHLYFYWYRQILGQKVEFLVSFYNNEISEKSEIFDDQFSVERPDGSNFTLKIRSTKLEDSAMYFCASTSGLNTQYFGPGTRLTVL.

V usage is TRBV29-1 and J usage is TRBJ2-1; no definite D call. Germline V CDR1 and CDR2: SQVTM, ANQGSEA. The CDR3 has 10 residues. Trimming left V 4 bases short and J 5 bases short, with 3 bases between. CDR3 in DNA: TGCAGCGTTGCTGACAATGAGCAGTTCTTC. Translation gives CSVADNEQFF.

The chain is built from TRBV11-2 and TRBJ2-1; TRBD2 agrees at 12 bases. V gave up 3 bases and J gave up 8 bases; unmatched junction bases: 2. This CDR3 has 14 amino acids. In germline, CDR1 is SGHAT, CDR2 FQNNGV. The CDR3 is CASSLTSGSHEQFF. DNA for the CDR3: TGTGCCAGCAGCTTGACTAGCGGGAGCCATGAGCAGTTCTTC.

The rearrangement joins TRBV30 to TRBJ1-1; D perhaps matches TRBD1 (6 bases). This CDR3 has 13 residues. Trimming removed 5 bases from V and 1 base from J, with 11 bases in between. Germline CDR1 reads GTSNPN; CDR2 reads SVGIG (reference sequence). CDR3 loop: CAWARTANTEAFF. The CDR3 region has the DNA TGTGCCTGGGCCCGGACAGCGAACACTGAAGCTTTCTTT.

This chain uses TRBV6-5 with TRBJ2-3; 9 nucleotides line up with TRBD2. The CDR3 has 15 residues. Germline CDR1 is MNHEY and CDR2 is SVGAGI. The J segment lost 2 bases and the V segment lost 6 bases, leaving 6 bases of the junction unmatched. CDR3 residues: CASRAGTSYTDTQYF. The CDR3 nucleotides read TGTGCCAGCAGGGCCGGGACTAGCTACACAGATACGCAGTATTTT.

A few counts support this clone. The rearrangement joins TRBV14 to TRBJ2-3, with a weak D call TRBD1 (5 bases). Germline-derived CDR1 and CDR2 are SGHDN and FVKESK. With 1 base removed from V and 10 bases from J, the gap between germline ends came to 12 bases. The CDR3 length is 13 residues. The CDR3 here is CASSQVRQGSQYF. The CDR3 DNA reads as TGTGCCAGCAGCCAAGTTCGTCAGGGTTCGCAGTATTTT.

The chain combines TRBV7-2 with TRBJ1-1; D not certain. Germline V gene data show CDR1 as SGHTA and CDR2 as FQGNSA. This CDR3 comprises 15 residues. Trimming took off 5 bases at V and 2 bases at J, with 15 bases between the two ends. CDR3: CASSLPPAGNTEAFF. The CDR3 DNA is TGTGCCAGCAGCCTTCCCCCCGCAGGAAACACTGAAGCTTTCTTT.

This chain links TRBV6-5 with TRBJ1-2; 8 bases are a match to TRBD1. V shed 7 bases and J 8 bases; nucleotides not matched to a gene: 9. There are 13 residues in the CDR3. The germline V gene has CDR1 MNHEY and CDR2 SVGAGI. The CDR3 loop reads CASIDGQGKGYTF. The CDR3 nucleotides read TGTGCCAGCATTGACGGACAGGGCAAAGGCTACACCTTC.

V gene TRBV28 combines with J gene TRBJ1-5; D not certain. The V and J ends lost 8 bases and 9 bases respectively, with 17 bases between them. This CDR3 contains 13 residues. Per germline, CDR1 MDHEN and CDR2 SYDVKM. CDR3 sequence reads: CASGSSPPMPQHF. The CDR3 coding sequence is TGTGCCAGCGGCAGTTCCCCCCCAATGCCCCAGCATTTT.

The rearrangement joins TRBV25-1 to TRBJ2-7; D is uncertain. V was cut by 3 bases and J by 4 bases, with 10 bases left in between. In germline, CDR1 is MGHDK, CDR2 SYGVNS. The CDR3 spans 13 residues. The CDR3 DNA reads TGTGCCAGCAGTGATAATGGCGGATACGAGCAGTACTTC. This translates into CASSDNGGYEQYF.

This chain uses TRBV14 with TRBJ1-1; TRBD1 might be the D (5 bases). This CDR3 region has 14 residues. The V gene lost 0 bases and the J gene lost 4 bases, with 9 bases spanning the gap. Germline lookup yields CDR1 SGHDN and CDR2 FVKESK. CDR3 in DNA: TGTGCCAGCAGCCAAGACAGGGTGGTCACTGAAGCTTTCTTT. This sequence encodes CASSQDRVVTEAFF.

The rearrangement uses TRBV30 and TRBJ1-5; TRBD1 agrees at 7 bases. The CDR3 covers 13 residues. V lost 5 bases and J lost 2; bases outside the gene matches: 3. Per germline, CDR1 GTSNPN and CDR2 SVGIG (reference sequence). The CDR3 DNA is TGTGCCTGGGATGACAGGGGCAATCAGCCCCAGCATTTT. Its translation is CAWDDRGNQPQHF.

CDR3 coding DNA: TGCGCCAGCAGCTTGGAACAGGGAACAAGGGGCTACACCTTC. It encodes CASSLEQGTRGYTF. The genes are TRBV5-1 and TRBJ1-2, with a weak D call TRBD1 (6 bases). Trimming left V 0 bases short and J 8 bases short, with 14 bases between. This CDR3 has 14 amino acids. Germline values: CDR1 SGHRS, CDR2 YFSETQ.

The chain is built from TRBV27 and TRBJ1-2; D is unresolved. The CDR3 has 15 residues. In germline, CDR1 is MNHEY, CDR2 SMNVEV (reference sequence). The V end was cut by 2 bases, the J end by 0 bases, with 10 bases between. CDR3 loop: CASSLRPGTNYGYTF. CDR3 coding DNA: TGTGCCAGCAGTTTACGGCCGGGTACTAACTATGGCTACACCTTC.

This clone was found a few times. The rearrangement links TRBV4-3 to TRBJ1-4; perhaps TRBD1 as D (6 bases). V lost 0 bases and J 7 bases, leaving 21 bases between the germline ends. Germline V gene lookup returns CDR1 LGHNA and CDR2 YSLEER. CDR3 length: 18 amino acids. The CDR3 is CASSQDSLDRDIIEKLFF. CDR3 nucleotides: TGCGCCAGCAGCCAAGATAGTTTGGACCGGGACATTATTGAAAAACTGTTTTTT.

The chain employs TRBV28 and TRBJ1-2; D uncertain. CDR1 and CDR2 from the germline V gene are MDHEN and SYDVKM. Trimming removed 8 bases from V and 1 base from J, with 8 bases in between. This CDR3 has 12 residues. The CDR3 is CASQLVNYGYTF. DNA for the CDR3: TGTGCCAGCCAACTCGTTAACTATGGCTACACCTTC.

For the CDR3, the DNA is TGCGCCAGCAGCCAAGAAACTAGCGTTAGCTCCTACGAGCAGTACTTC. Encoded protein: CASSQETSVSSYEQYF. The rearrangement joins TRBV4-1 to TRBJ2-7, with 7 bases aligning to TRBD2. Germline values: CDR1 MGHRA, CDR2 YSYEKL. CDR3 length: 16 amino acids. V was pared by 0 bases and J by 0 bases, with 5 bases of the junction left unmatched.